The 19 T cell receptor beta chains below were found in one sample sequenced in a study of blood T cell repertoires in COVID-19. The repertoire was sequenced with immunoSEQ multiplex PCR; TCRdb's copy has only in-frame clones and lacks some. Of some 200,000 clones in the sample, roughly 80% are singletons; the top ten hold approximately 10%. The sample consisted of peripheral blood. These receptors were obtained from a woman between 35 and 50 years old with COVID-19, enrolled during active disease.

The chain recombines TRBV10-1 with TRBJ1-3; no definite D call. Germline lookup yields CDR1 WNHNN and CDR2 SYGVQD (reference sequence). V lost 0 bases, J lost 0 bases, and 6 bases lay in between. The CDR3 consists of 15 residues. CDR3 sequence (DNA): TGCGCCAGCAGTGAGTCTTCCCACTCTGGAAACACCATATATTTT. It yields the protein CASSESSHSGNTIYF.

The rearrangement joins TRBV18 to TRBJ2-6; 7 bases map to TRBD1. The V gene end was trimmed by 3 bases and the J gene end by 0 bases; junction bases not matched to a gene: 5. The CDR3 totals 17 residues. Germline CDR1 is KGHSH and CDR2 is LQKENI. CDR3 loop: CASSPLGTASGANVLTF. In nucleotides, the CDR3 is TGTGCCAGCTCACCCCTTGGGACAGCCTCTGGGGCCAACGTCCTGACTTTC. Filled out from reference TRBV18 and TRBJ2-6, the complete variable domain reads NAGVMQNPRHLVRRRGQEARLRCSPMKGHSHVYWYRQLPEEGLKFMVYLQKENIIDESGMPKERFSAEFPKEGPSILRIQQVVRGDSAAYFCASSPLGTASGANVLTFGAGSRLTVL.

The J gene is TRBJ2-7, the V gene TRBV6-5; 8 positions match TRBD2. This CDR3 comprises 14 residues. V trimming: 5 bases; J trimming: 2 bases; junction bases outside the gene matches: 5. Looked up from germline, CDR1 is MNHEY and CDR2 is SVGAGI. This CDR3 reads CASSPTSGPYEQYF. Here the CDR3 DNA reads TGTGCCAGCAGTCCCACTAGCGGACCCTACGAGCAGTACTTC.

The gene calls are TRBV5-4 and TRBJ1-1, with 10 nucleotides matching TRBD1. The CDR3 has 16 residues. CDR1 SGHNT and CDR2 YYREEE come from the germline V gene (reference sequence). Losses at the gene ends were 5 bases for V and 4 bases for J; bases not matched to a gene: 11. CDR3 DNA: TGTGCCAGCAGTACCCCCGGACAGGGGGAATCCACTGAAGCTTTCTTT. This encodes CASSTPGQGESTEAFF.

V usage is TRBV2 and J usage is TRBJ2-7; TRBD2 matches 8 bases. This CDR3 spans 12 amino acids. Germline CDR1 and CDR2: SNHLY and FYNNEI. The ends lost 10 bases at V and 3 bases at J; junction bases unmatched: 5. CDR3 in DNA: TGTGCCACTTCGGGAGGGGTCTACGAGCAGTACTTC. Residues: CATSGGVYEQYF.

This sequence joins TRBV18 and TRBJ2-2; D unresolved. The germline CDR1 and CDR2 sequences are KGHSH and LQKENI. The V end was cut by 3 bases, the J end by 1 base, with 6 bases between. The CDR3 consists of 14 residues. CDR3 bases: TGTGCCAGCTCACCGAGGCAGAACACCGGGGAGCTGTTTTTT. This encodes CASSPRQNTGELFF.

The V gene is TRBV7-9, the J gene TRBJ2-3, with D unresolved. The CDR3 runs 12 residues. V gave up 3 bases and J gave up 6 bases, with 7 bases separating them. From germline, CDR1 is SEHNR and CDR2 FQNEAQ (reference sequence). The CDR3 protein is CASSLLRDTQYF. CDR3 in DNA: TGTGCCAGCAGCTTGTTACGGGATACGCAGTATTTT.

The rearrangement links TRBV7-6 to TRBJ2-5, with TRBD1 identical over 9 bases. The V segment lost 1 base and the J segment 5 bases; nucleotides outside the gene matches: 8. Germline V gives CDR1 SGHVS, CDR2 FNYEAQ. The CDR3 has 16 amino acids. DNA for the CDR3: TGTGCCAGCAGCTTAGTCGGAGGACAGGGGATGGAGACCCAGTACTTC. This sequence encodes CASSLVGGQGMETQYF.

The CDR3, as DNA: TGTGCCAGCAGCGAGGGACTAGCGGGCAATGAGCAGTTCTTC. Residues: CASSEGLAGNEQFF. This sequence joins TRBV11-3 and TRBJ2-1, with 12 bases aligning to TRBD2. Germline V lookup: CDR1 SGHNT, CDR2 YENEEA. Trimming at V came to 5 bases and at J to 6 bases, leaving 2 bases not matched to a gene. The CDR3 totals 14 residues. The variable domain in full, with the rest retrieved from reference TRBV11-3 and TRBJ2-1, is EAGVVQSPRYKIIEKKQPVAFWCNPISGHNTLYWYLQNLGQGPELLIRYENEEAVDDSQLPKDRFSAERLKGVDSTLKIQPAELGDSAVYLCASSEGLAGNEQFFGPGTRLTVL.

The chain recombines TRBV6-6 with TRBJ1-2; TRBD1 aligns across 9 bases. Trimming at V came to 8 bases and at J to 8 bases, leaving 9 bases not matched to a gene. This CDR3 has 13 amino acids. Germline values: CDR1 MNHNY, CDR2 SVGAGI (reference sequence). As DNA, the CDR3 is TGTGCCAGCTCCTTTAGGGGACAGGGCGGCTACACCTTC. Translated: CASSFRGQGGYTF.

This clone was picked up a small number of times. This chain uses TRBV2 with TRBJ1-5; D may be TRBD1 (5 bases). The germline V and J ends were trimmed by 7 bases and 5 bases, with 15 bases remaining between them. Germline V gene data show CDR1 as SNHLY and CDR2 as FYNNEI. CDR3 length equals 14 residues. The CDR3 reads CASKDWAGDQPQHF. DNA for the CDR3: TGTGCCAGCAAGGATTGGGCGGGGGATCAGCCCCAGCATTTT.

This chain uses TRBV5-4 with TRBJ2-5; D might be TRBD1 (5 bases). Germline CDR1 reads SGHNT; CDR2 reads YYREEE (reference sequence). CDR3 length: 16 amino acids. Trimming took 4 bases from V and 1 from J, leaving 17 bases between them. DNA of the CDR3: TGTGCCAGCAGCCCGGGTCCCAGGACATTCCAAGAGACCCAGTACTTC. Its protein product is CASSPGPRTFQETQYF.

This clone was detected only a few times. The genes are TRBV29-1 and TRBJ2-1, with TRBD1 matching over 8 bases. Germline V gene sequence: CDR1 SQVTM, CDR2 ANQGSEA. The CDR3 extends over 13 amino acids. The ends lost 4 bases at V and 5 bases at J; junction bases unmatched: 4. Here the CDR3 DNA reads TGCAGCGTTGGACTACAGGGGGACAATGAGCAGTTCTTC. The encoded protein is CSVGLQGDNEQFF.

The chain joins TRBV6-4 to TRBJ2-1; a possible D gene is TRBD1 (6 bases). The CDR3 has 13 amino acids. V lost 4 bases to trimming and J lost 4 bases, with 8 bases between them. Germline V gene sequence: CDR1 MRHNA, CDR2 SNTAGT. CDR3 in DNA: TGTGCCAGCAGTGTGCAGGGGTACAATGAGCAGTTCTTC. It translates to CASSVQGYNEQFF.

The CDR3 loop reads CASSLAGGPSEQYF. The CDR3 DNA reads as TGTGCCAGCAGCTTAGCGGGAGGGCCCTCCGAGCAGTACTTC. V and J are TRBV3-1 (or the pseudogene TRBV3-2) and TRBJ2-7; 11 nucleotides agree with TRBD2. The V gene end was trimmed by 5 bases and the J gene end by 6 bases; junction bases not matched to a gene: 6. The CDR3 totals 14 residues. CDR1 is LGHDT, CDR2 YNNKEL, per germline (reference sequence).

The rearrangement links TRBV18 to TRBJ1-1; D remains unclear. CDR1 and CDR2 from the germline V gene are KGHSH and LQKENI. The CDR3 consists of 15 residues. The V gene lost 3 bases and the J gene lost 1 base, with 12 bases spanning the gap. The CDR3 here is CASSPNVGGNTEAFF. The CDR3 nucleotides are TGTGCCAGCTCACCCAACGTGGGAGGGAACACTGAAGCTTTCTTT.

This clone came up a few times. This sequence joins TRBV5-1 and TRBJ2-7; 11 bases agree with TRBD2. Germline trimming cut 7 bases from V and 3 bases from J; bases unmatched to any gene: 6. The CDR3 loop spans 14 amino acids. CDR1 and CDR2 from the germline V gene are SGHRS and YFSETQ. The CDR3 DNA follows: TGCGCCAGCTCGACTAGCGGGAACATCTACGAGCAGTACTTC. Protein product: CASSTSGNIYEQYF.

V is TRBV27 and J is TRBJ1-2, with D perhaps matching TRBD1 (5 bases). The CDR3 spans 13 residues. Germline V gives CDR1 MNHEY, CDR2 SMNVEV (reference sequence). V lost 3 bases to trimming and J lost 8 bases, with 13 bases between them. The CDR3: CASSLTVSAGYTF. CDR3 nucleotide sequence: TGTGCCAGCAGTTTGACAGTTTCGGCGGGCTACACCTTC.

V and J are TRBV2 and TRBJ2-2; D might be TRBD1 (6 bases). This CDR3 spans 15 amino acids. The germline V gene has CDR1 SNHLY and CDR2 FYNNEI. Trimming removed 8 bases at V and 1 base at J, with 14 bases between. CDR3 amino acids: CASQGGGMNTGELFF. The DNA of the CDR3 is TGTGCCAGCCAAGGTGGGGGCATGAACACCGGGGAGCTGTTTTTT.